These 17 T cell receptor beta chains originate from one sample sequenced in a study of neurological immune-mediated disorders. TCRdb called the 5' RACE reads again in MiXCR, with one record for every CDR3 protein. The data show roughly 45,000 distinct CDR3 sequences, with about 14% seen just once and approximately 10% held by the top ten. Time point: longitudinal time-point 3. Sequencing was done on a sample of PBMCs. The receptors were sampled from a man aged 25 to 45 in good health.

This clonotype was counted at least ten times. The chain recombines TRBV19 with TRBJ2-1; TRBD2 is a possible D gene (6 bases). V dropped 7 bases and J dropped 15 bases, with 16 bases sitting between them. The length of the CDR3 is 11 residues. Germline assignment: CDR1 LNHDA and CDR2 SQIVND (reference sequence). CDR3: CASTEGRELFF. The CDR3 coding sequence is TGTGCCAGTACGGAGGGGCGGGAACTGTTCTTC.

At least ten counts were recorded for this clonotype. V gene TRBV20-1 combines with J gene TRBJ1-1; D is unresolved. The germline gives CDR1 DFQATT, CDR2 SNEGSKA (reference sequence). The V and J ends lost 6 bases and 3 bases respectively, with 14 bases between them. This CDR3 is built from 13 residues. This CDR3 is CSAANGRDTEAFF. The CDR3 DNA reads as TGCAGTGCGGCCAACGGGAGGGACACTGAAGCTTTCTTT.

The rearrangement joins TRBV2 to TRBJ2-5, with a tentative D call TRBD1 (5 bases). V was pared by 7 bases and J by 1 base, with 16 bases between. This CDR3 is 15 amino acids long. Looked up from germline, CDR1 is SNHLY and CDR2 is FYNNEI. The CDR3 sequence is CASIRDSPPQETQYF. The CDR3 DNA follows: TGTGCCAGCATAAGAGACAGTCCCCCCCAAGAGACCCAGTACTTC.

This clonotype has a count of ten or more. The chain combines TRBV5-1 with TRBJ1-4, with D possibly TRBD1 on 5 matching bases. Germline V gives CDR1 SGHRS, CDR2 YFSETQ. Deletions cut 3 bases from V and 3 bases from J, with 18 bases between. This CDR3 spans 17 amino acids. The CDR3 DNA reads TGCGCCAGCAGCTCGGACCGGGGGGGAGCCCCTAATGAAAAACTGTTTTTT. This sequence encodes CASSSDRGGAPNEKLFF.

This clonotype was seen at least ten times. This chain links TRBV12-3 or TRBV12-4 with TRBJ2-7; 8 bases line up with TRBD1. The CDR3 covers 16 residues. With V trimmed by 1 base and J by 6 bases, 11 bases remained unmatched. The CDR3 reads CASSLVAGQGAIEQYF. CDR3 coding DNA: TGTGCCAGCAGTTTAGTGGCGGGTCAGGGGGCAATCGAGCAGTACTTC.

As concerns this clonotype: A much larger clone differs by one base, so this may be a read error. CDR3 in amino acids: CASSLRGRDQYF. DNA for the CDR3: TGTGCCAGCAGTTTACGCGGACGCGACCAGTACTTC. The V gene is TRBV12-3 or TRBV12-4, the J gene TRBJ2-7; D gene uncertain. The length of the CDR3 is 12 residues. V lost 2 bases to trimming and J lost 10 bases, with 12 bases between them.

This clonotype was picked up many times. The chain employs TRBV12-3 or TRBV12-4 and TRBJ2-4; D uncertain. This CDR3 region has 15 residues. The V gene lost 3 bases and the J gene lost 3 bases, with 12 bases spanning the gap. The CDR3 DNA sequence: TGTGCCAGCAGTTTGGCGCCGGGTCTCAAAAACATTCAGTACTTC. It codes for CASSLAPGLKNIQYF.

This clonotype was counted at least ten times. This rearrangement joins TRBV5-1 to TRBJ2-7; D is unresolved. This CDR3 has 14 amino acids. V lost 0 bases to trimming and J lost 3 bases, with 10 bases between them. Germline lookup yields CDR1 SGHRS and CDR2 YFSETQ. The CDR3 protein is CASSLGYSSYEQYF. For the CDR3, the DNA is TGCGCCAGCAGCTTGGGATATTCGAGCTACGAGCAGTACTTC.

This clonotype was recorded a few times. The rearrangement uses TRBV5-1 and TRBJ2-1; 8 nucleotides agree with TRBD1. V gave up 4 bases and J gave up 4 bases; unmatched junction bases: 16. Germline CDR1 and CDR2: SGHRS and YFSETQ. The CDR3 contains 18 residues. Here the CDR3 reads CASSPGTGLSGAYNEQFF. For the CDR3, the DNA is TGCGCCAGCAGCCCAGGGACAGGCCTGTCCGGGGCTTACAATGAGCAGTTCTTC.

This clonotype was found many times. The rearrangement links TRBV5-1 to TRBJ1-1, with 7 positions matching TRBD1. Germline V lookup: CDR1 SGHRS, CDR2 YFSETQ. After removal of 0 bases from V and 5 bases from J, the junction contained 7 bases not matched to a gene. This CDR3 contains 15 residues. In DNA, the CDR3 is TGCGCCAGCAGCTTGGGGGCTAACAGGGGAACTGAAGCTTTCTTT. Amino acids: CASSLGANRGTEAFF. Supplemented by reference TRBV5-1 and TRBJ1-1, the full variable domain reads KAGVTQTPRYLIKTRGQQVTLSCSPISGHRSVSWYQQTPGQGLQFLFEYFSETQRNKGNFPGRFSGRQFSNSRSEMNVSTLELGDSALYLCASSLGANRGTEAFFGQGTRLTVV.

This clonotype was counted many times. The genes are TRBV20-1 and TRBJ2-1; unclear D gene. The CDR3 spans 14 residues. The germline CDR1 and CDR2 sequences are DFQATT and SNEGSKA (reference sequence). Trimming pared 3 bases from V and 1 base from J, leaving 10 bases between. The CDR3 DNA reads TGCAGTGCTAGGGGCCTCCTTTCCTACAATGAGCAGTTCTTC. Residues: CSARGLLSYNEQFF.

In this sample, this clonotype turned up many times. The V gene is TRBV27, the J gene TRBJ1-2, with 8 bases that match TRBD1. With V trimmed by 3 bases and J by 2 bases, 8 bases remained unmatched. CDR1 MNHEY and CDR2 SMNVEV come from the germline V gene (reference sequence). CDR3 size: 16 residues. In DNA form, the CDR3 reads TGTGCCAGCAGTTTCCCACTGACAGGGGCAAACTATGGCTACACCTTC. Encoded protein: CASSFPLTGANYGYTF.

The table lists this clonotype with many counts. The chain employs TRBV14 and TRBJ2-7; the D is unclear. V lost 6 bases to trimming and J lost 10 bases, with 13 bases between them. The CDR3 is made up of 11 amino acids. Germline loops: CDR1 SGHDN, CDR2 FVKESK. CDR3 in amino acids: CASSHGQTQYF. In DNA form, the CDR3 reads TGTGCCAGCAGTCACGGCCAGACTCAGTACTTC.

The table lists this clonotype with many counts. V usage is TRBV20-1 and J usage is TRBJ1-1; a possible D gene is TRBD1 (6 bases). The CDR3 runs 14 residues. V shed 3 bases and J shed 1 base, with 12 bases lying between them. CDR1 is DFQATT, CDR2 SNEGSKA, per germline (reference sequence). Here the CDR3 DNA reads TGCAGTGCTAGGGATCAGGGGACGAACACTGAAGCTTTCTTT. This encodes CSARDQGTNTEAFF.

This clonotype was recorded many times. The chain combines TRBV5-6 with TRBJ2-5; TRBD2 matches at 14 bases. V shed 4 bases, J shed 1 base, and the junction held 0 bases outside the gene matches. CDR3 length: 15 amino acids. Germline V gene sequence: CDR1 SGHDT, CDR2 YYEEEE. The CDR3 DNA reads TGTGCCAGCAGCGGGACTAGCGGGAGCCAAGAGACCCAGTACTTC. Amino acid sequence: CASSGTSGSQETQYF.

This clonotype was counted at least ten times. The chain carries TRBV28 and TRBJ1-4; no definite D call. Trimming removed 6 bases at V and 6 bases at J, with 11 bases between. The CDR3 loop spans 13 amino acids. Germline V gene lookup returns CDR1 MDHEN and CDR2 SYDVKM. CDR3 protein: CASSHTWDEKLFF. Written as DNA, the CDR3 is TGTGCCAGCAGCCACACGTGGGATGAAAAACTGTTTTTT.

Many counts were recorded for this clonotype. The CDR3 reads CASSFGASGEQYF. The DNA for the CDR3 is TGTGCCAGCAGCTTTGGGGCGAGTGGGGAGCAGTACTTC. The V gene is TRBV11-2, the J gene TRBJ2-7, with D possibly being TRBD1 (5 bases). The germline V gene encodes CDR1 SGHAT and CDR2 FQNNGV. This CDR3 has 13 amino acids. V shed 3 bases and J shed 7 bases, with 13 bases lying between them.